This T cell receptor (beta chain) emerged from a study of T cell responses to AZD1222 COVID-19 vaccine. Notes on the study in general: Breadth and depth of Spike-specific TCRs rose after two AZD1222 doses.

For this clone: Its target is not known.

TCRdb keeps only in-frame clones here, not all; method: immunoSEQ multiplex PCR. The sample lists more than 100,000 clones, almost 95% occurring once. Germline CDR1 reads SGHAT; CDR2 reads FQNNGV. The length of the CDR3 is 15 residues. Trimming shortened V by 5 bases and J by 0 bases, and 13 bases separated the two germline ends. The chain has TRBV11-2 and TRBJ1-1; D perhaps matches TRBD1 (5 bases). The TCR was taken from an adult in good health. Sample: peripheral blood, taken on day 0 of AZD1222 vaccination. The CDR3 here is CASSNRQLMNTEAFF. The DNA for the CDR3 is TGTGCCAGCAGCAACAGACAGCTTATGAACACTGAAGCTTTCTTT.